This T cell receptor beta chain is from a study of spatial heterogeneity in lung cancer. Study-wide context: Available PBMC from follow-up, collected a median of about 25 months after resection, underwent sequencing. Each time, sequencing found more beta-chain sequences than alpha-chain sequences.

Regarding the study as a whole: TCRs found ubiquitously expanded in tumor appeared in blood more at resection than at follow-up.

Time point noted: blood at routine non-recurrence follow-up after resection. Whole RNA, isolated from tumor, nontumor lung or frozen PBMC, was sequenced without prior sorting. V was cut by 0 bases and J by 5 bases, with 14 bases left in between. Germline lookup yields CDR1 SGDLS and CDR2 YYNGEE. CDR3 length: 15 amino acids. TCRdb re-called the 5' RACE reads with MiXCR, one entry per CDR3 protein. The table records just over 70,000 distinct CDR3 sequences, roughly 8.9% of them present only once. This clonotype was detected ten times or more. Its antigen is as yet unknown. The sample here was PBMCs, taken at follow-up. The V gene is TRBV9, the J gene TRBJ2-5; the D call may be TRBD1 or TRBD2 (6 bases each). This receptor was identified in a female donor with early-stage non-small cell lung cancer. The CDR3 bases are TGTGCCAGCAGCGTAGGTCCGGGGGCAAGTGAGACCCAGTACTTC. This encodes CASSVGPGASETQYF.